The clone carrying this T cell receptor beta chain was found a few times. Authors' data handling: Estimation of nucleated cell counts was performed using reference gene primer amplification. The data were produced by immunoSEQ multiplex PCR, yet TCRdb's version contains in-frame clones alone and is incomplete. D and trimming were read from the DNA, whereas the V and J calls and clone size are those reported in that table. The data contain 330,000 or so clones, 80% to 90% of them singletons. This entry is derived from a study of blood T cell repertoires in COVID-19. Study-wide background: Sites in the United States, Italy and Spain provided acute and convalescent COVID-19 samples.

With 3 bases clipped from V and 1 base from J, the junction kept 7 bases outside the gene matches. CDR3 size: 16 residues. CDR1 and CDR2 (germline): MGHRA, YSYEKL. All recovered Cohort 3 donors got two negative PCRs, got clearance, or saw symptom resolution. The V gene is TRBV4-1, the J gene TRBJ1-2; TRBD1 agrees at 8 bases. This clonotype was obtained from a man aged 25 to 45 who had recovered from COVID-19. Source material: PBMCs or T cells enriched from blood (not recorded which). The CDR3 region is CASSHVGDRGNYGYTF. The DNA for the CDR3 is TGCGCCAGCAGCCATGTGGGAGACAGGGGTAACTATGGCTACACCTTC.